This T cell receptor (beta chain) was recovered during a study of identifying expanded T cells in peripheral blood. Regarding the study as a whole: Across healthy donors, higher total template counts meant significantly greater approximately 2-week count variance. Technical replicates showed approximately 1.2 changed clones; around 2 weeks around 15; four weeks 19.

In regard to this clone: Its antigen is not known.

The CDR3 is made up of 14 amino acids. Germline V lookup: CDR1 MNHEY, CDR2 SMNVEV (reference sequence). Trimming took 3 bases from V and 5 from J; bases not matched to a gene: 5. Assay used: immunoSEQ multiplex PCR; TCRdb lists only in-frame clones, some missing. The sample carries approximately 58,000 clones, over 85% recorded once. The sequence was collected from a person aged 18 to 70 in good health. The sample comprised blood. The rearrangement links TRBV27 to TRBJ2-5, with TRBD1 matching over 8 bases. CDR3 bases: TGTGCCAGCAGTTTTCAGGGGGCGGGCGAGACCCAGTACTTC. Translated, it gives CASSFQGAGETQYF.